A selection of T cell receptor beta chains follows, all from one sample in a study of cytomegalovirus exposure and HLA in healthy donors. Assay used: immunoSEQ multiplex PCR; TCRdb lists only in-frame clones, some missing. The sample contains 150,000 or so clones, around 80% of which appear only once. The sample consisted of PBMCs. These receptors were collected from a man between 40 and 49 years old in good health and CMV-seropositive. The CDR3 runs from the conserved cysteine through the conserved F or W. D genes are given only for firm matches. The size field is filled for only some rows; it gives once, few, many or a size class.

clone size: few
V gene: TRBV4-2
D gene: TRBD2
J gene: TRBJ2-1
CDR3 protein: CASSHRASGYAEGQFF
CDR3 DNA: TGTGCCAGCAGCCATCGTGCTAGCGGGTATGCTGAGGGGCAGTTCTTC

clone size: .
V gene: TRBV5-5
D gene: .
J gene: TRBJ1-5
CDR3 protein: CASSPEVFNQPQHF
CDR3 DNA: TGTGCCAGCAGCCCAGAGGTGTTCAATCAGCCCCAGCATTTT

clone size: .
V gene: TRBV29-1
D gene: .
J gene: TRBJ1-2
CDR3 protein: CSVVAGRVDGYTF
CDR3 DNA: TGCAGCGTTGTAGCCGGCAGGGTCGATGGCTACACCTTC

clone size: .
V gene: TRBV29-1
D gene: .
J gene: TRBJ1-1
CDR3 protein: CSATQLGVGDTEAFF
CDR3 DNA: TGCAGCGCTACTCAGTTAGGGGTTGGGGACACTGAAGCTTTCTTT

clone size: .
V gene: TRBV6-4
D gene: .
J gene: TRBJ1-1
CDR3 protein: CASRSQPGVRTEAFF
CDR3 DNA: TGTGCCAGCAGATCACAGCCAGGGGTTAGGACTGAAGCTTTCTTT

clone size: few
V gene: TRBV4-2
D gene: .
J gene: TRBJ2-5
CDR3 protein: CASSQGVQETQYF
CDR3 DNA: TGTGCCAGCAGCCAAGGAGTGCAAGAGACCCAGTACTTC

clone size: few
V gene: TRBV4-3
D gene: .
J gene: TRBJ2-2
CDR3 protein: CASSRNSGGSGELFF
CDR3 DNA: TGCGCCAGCAGCCGCAACTCAGGTGGATCCGGGGAGCTGTTTTTT

clone size: .
V gene: TRBV27
D gene: TRBD1
J gene: TRBJ1-5
CDR3 protein: CASSETGGWQPQHF
CDR3 DNA: TGTGCCAGCAGTGAAACAGGGGGCTGGCAGCCCCAGCATTTT

clone size: .
V gene: TRBV11-2
D gene: TRBD2
J gene: TRBJ2-1
CDR3 protein: CASSRITSGGWNEQFF
CDR3 DNA: TGTGCCAGCAGCCGAATTACTAGCGGCGGATGGAATGAGCAGTTCTTC

clone size: .
V gene: TRBV29-1
D gene: TRBD1
J gene: TRBJ1-6
CDR3 protein: CSVSGTGHNSPLHF
CDR3 DNA: TGCAGCGTCTCAGGGACAGGCCATAATTCACCCCTCCACTTT

clone size: .
V gene: TRBV25-1
D gene: TRBD1
J gene: TRBJ2-1
CDR3 protein: CASSERTGTDNEQFF
CDR3 DNA: TGTGCCAGCAGTGAACGGACAGGAACGGACAATGAGCAGTTCTTC

clone size: once
V gene: TRBV7-3
D gene: .
J gene: TRBJ1-2
CDR3 protein: CASSPDRNYGYTF
CDR3 DNA: TGTGCCAGCAGCCCCGACAGAAACTATGGCTACACCTTC

clone size: .
V gene: TRBV11-2
D gene: .
J gene: TRBJ2-7
CDR3 protein: CASSLGVELYEQYF
CDR3 DNA: TGTGCCAGCAGCTTAGGTGTGGAGCTTTACGAGCAGTACTTC

clone size: .
V gene: TRBV28
D gene: .
J gene: TRBJ1-1
CDR3 protein: CASSLSQLTTGTEAFF
CDR3 DNA: TGTGCCAGCAGTTTGTCCCAACTTACCACGGGCACTGAAGCTTTCTTT

clone size: few
V gene: TRBV5-1
D gene: .
J gene: TRBJ1-1
CDR3 protein: CASSLEGVEMNTEAFF
CDR3 DNA: TGCGCCAGCAGCTTGGAAGGGGTAGAAATGAACACTGAAGCTTTCTTT

clone size: .
V gene: TRBV28
D gene: TRBD2
J gene: TRBJ2-7
CDR3 protein: CASSLGGDPRAYF
CDR3 DNA: TGTGCCAGCAGTTTGGGGGGGGACCCCAGGGCATACTTC

clone size: .
V gene: TRBV18
D gene: TRBD1
J gene: TRBJ2-1
CDR3 protein: CASSRQGRDNEQFF
CDR3 DNA: TGTGCCAGCTCCAGACAGGGGCGGGACAATGAGCAGTTCTTC

clone size: .
V gene: TRBV5-1
D gene: .
J gene: TRBJ1-3
CDR3 protein: CASSLTDFSGNTIYF
CDR3 DNA: TGCGCCAGCAGCTTGACGGACTTCTCTGGAAACACCATATATTTT

clone size: .
V gene: TRBV9
D gene: .
J gene: TRBJ1-5
CDR3 protein: CASSEGRNQPQHF
CDR3 DNA: TGTGCCAGCAGCGAAGGGAGAAATCAGCCCCAGCATTTT

clone size: .
V gene: TRBV18
D gene: .
J gene: TRBJ2-2
CDR3 protein: CASSRGRDTGELFF
CDR3 DNA: TGTGCCAGCTCACGAGGTAGAGACACCGGGGAGCTGTTTTTT

clone size: .
V gene: TRBV28
D gene: .
J gene: TRBJ1-2
CDR3 protein: CASSPRSYGYTF
CDR3 DNA: TGTGCCAGCAGCCCCCGTAGCTATGGCTACACCTTC

clone size: .
V gene: TRBV11-2
D gene: TRBD2
J gene: TRBJ2-5
CDR3 protein: CASSLSSGGETQYF
CDR3 DNA: TGTGCCAGCAGCTTATCGTCGGGAGGCGAGACCCAGTACTTC

clone size: .
V gene: TRBV29-1
D gene: .
J gene: TRBJ2-3
CDR3 protein: CSVEVQGADTQYF
CDR3 DNA: TGCAGCGTTGAAGTACAGGGCGCAGATACGCAGTATTTT

clone size: .
V gene: TRBV6-1
D gene: TRBD2
J gene: TRBJ2-1
CDR3 protein: CAAGERGYYNEQFF
CDR3 DNA: TGTGCCGCAGGGGAGCGGGGGTACTACAATGAGCAGTTCTTC

clone size: .
V gene: TRBV9
D gene: .
J gene: TRBJ1-3
CDR3 protein: CASSVGQVGGGNTIYF
CDR3 DNA: TGTGCCAGCAGCGTAGGGCAGGTCGGAGGGGGAAACACCATATATTTT

clone size: .
V gene: TRBV4-1
D gene: .
J gene: TRBJ1-1
CDR3 protein: CASSQDQDRNTEAFF
CDR3 DNA: TGCGCCAGCAGCCAAGACCAAGACAGGAACACTGAAGCTTTCTTT

clone size: .
V gene: TRBV29-1
D gene: .
J gene: TRBJ2-3
CDR3 protein: CSVGSRQTDTQYF
CDR3 DNA: TGCAGCGTTGGATCCCGACAGACAGATACGCAGTATTTT

clone size: .
V gene: TRBV20-1
D gene: .
J gene: TRBJ2-1
CDR3 protein: CSAVVSEQFF
CDR3 DNA: TGCAGTGCGGTAGTATCCGAGCAGTTCTTC

clone size: .
V gene: TRBV15
D gene: .
J gene: TRBJ1-3
CDR3 protein: CATSRGAQGNTIYF
CDR3 DNA: TGTGCCACCAGCAGAGGTGCACAGGGAAACACCATATATTTT

clone size: few
V gene: TRBV6-6
D gene: .
J gene: TRBJ2-1
CDR3 protein: CATSSYNEQFF
CDR3 DNA: TGTGCCACCTCTTCCTACAATGAGCAGTTCTTC

clone size: .
V gene: TRBV27
D gene: TRBD1
J gene: TRBJ1-1
CDR3 protein: CASGTGGAFF
CDR3 DNA: TGTGCCAGCGGAACAGGGGGAGCTTTCTTT

clone size: .
V gene: TRBV7-9
D gene: .
J gene: TRBJ2-6
CDR3 protein: CASRPRAGANVLTF
CDR3 DNA: TGTGCCAGCAGACCCAGGGCTGGGGCCAACGTCCTGACTTTC

clone size: .
V gene: TRBV7-9
D gene: .
J gene: TRBJ2-2
CDR3 protein: CASSLARAGPGELFF
CDR3 DNA: TGTGCCAGCAGCTTAGCGAGGGCAGGCCCCGGGGAGCTGTTTTTT